Each of the 15 T cell receptor beta chains below was sequenced from the same sample in a study of OX40 agonist ivuxolimab in advanced cancers. Libraries came from the immunoSEQ multiplex PCR assay. Not all clones reach the TCRdb copy of this immuneACCESS table, which keeps in-frame sequences only. Checked studies attribute under half of the gap to unresolved V genes and leave the rest unexplained. The sample profile shows 75,000 to 95,000 clones; around 90% of them were found once. The leading ten clones occupy 2.5% to 3% of the sample. Here the sequenced sample was CD4+ or CD8+ T cells sorted from blood, taken in a trial of the OX40 agonist ivuxolimab. The receptors were sampled from an adult with an advanced solid tumor such as melanoma, head and neck, liver or kidney cancer.

V is TRBV28 and J is TRBJ2-4; D might be TRBD1 or TRBD2, each matching 6 bases. The CDR3 spans 14 residues. V was clipped by 7 bases and J by 5 bases, with 15 bases between them. CDR1 is MDHEN and CDR2 is SYDVKM in the germline V gene. Here the CDR3 reads CASTPPGGENIQYF. As DNA, the CDR3 is TGTGCCAGCACCCCGCCCGGGGGCGAAAACATTCAGTACTTC.

The chain recombines TRBV12-5 with TRBJ2-3, with a weak D call TRBD1 (7 bases). Germline V gene data show CDR1 as LGHNT and CDR2 as FRNRAP. The CDR3 length is 16 residues. The V end was cut by 2 bases, the J end by 8 bases, with 20 bases between. Here the CDR3 DNA reads TGTGCTAGTGGTTTGATGCAGGGGGGTAGTTCAGGTACGCAGTATTTT. The encoded protein is CASGLMQGGSSGTQYF.

This rearrangement joins TRBV7-6 to TRBJ1-5; the D is unclear. The germline V gene has CDR1 SGHVS and CDR2 FNYEAQ. V was trimmed by 1 base and J by 1 base, leaving 11 bases between them. This CDR3 is built from 16 residues. As DNA, the CDR3 is TGTGCCAGCAGCTTAGAGGGCCATGGGAGCAATCAGCCCCAGCATTTT. Residues: CASSLEGHGSNQPQHF. The full variable domain, its missing parts supplied by reference TRBV7-6 and TRBJ1-5, is GAGVSQSPRYKVTKRGQDVALRCDPISGHVSLYWYRQALGQGPEFLTYFNYEAQQDKSGLPNDRFSAERPEGSISTLTIQRTEQRDSAMYRCASSLEGHGSNQPQHFGDGTRLSIL.

The chain uses TRBV7-9 and TRBJ2-2; perhaps TRBD2 as D (6 bases). The germline CDR1 and CDR2 sequences are SEHNR and FQNEAQ (reference sequence). Trimming removed 3 bases from V and 7 bases from J, with 15 bases in between. The CDR3 runs 15 residues. The CDR3, as DNA: TGTGCCAGCAGCTTCTGGCCGGAGGGAGACGGGGAGCTGTTTTTT. It translates to CASSFWPEGDGELFF.

CDR3 bases: TGTGCCAGCTCACCCCCTGGGGGGGCCAACACTGAAGCTTTCTTT. Its translation: CASSPPGGANTEAFF. The rearrangement joins TRBV18 to TRBJ1-1, with a possible D match to TRBD1 (6 bases). Germline V gives CDR1 KGHSH, CDR2 LQKENI. Trimming shortened V by 3 bases and J by 2 bases, and 13 bases separated the two germline ends. The CDR3 is made up of 15 amino acids.

The chain couples TRBV9 to TRBJ2-3; D is possibly TRBD2 (6 bases). The CDR3 sequence is 14 residues long. Trimming left V 3 bases short and J 0 bases short, with 8 bases between. In germline, CDR1 is SGDLS, CDR2 YYNGEE. The CDR3 here is CASSAGTSTDTQYF. The CDR3, as DNA: TGTGCCAGCAGCGCCGGGACTAGCACAGATACGCAGTATTTT.

The chain employs TRBV7-3 and TRBJ2-3; the D call may be TRBD1 or TRBD2 (6 bases each). Deletions cut 5 bases from V and 5 bases from J, with 14 bases between. The germline gives CDR1 SGHTA, CDR2 FQGTGA. The CDR3 runs 14 residues. In DNA, the CDR3 is TGTGCCAGCAGCCCCCCCGGGGGCCAAGATACGCAGTATTTT. Translating gives CASSPPGGQDTQYF.

The chain has TRBV7-9 and TRBJ1-5, with 7 bases identical to TRBD1. The ends lost 8 bases at V and 0 bases at J; junction bases unmatched: 1. In germline, CDR1 is SEHNR, CDR2 FQNEAQ (reference sequence). The CDR3 contains 13 residues. This chain's CDR3 is CASQGGSNQPQHF. The DNA for the CDR3 is TGTGCCAGCCAGGGGGGTAGCAATCAGCCCCAGCATTTT.

V gene TRBV11-1 combines with J gene TRBJ2-7; D perhaps matches TRBD1 (5 bases). Germline CDR1 SGHAT, CDR2 FQDESV (reference sequence). CDR3 length: 13 amino acids. V was shortened by 4 bases and J by 9 bases, with 16 bases between the two germline ends. CDR3 nucleotide sequence: TGTGCCAGCAGCTCCAGGTGGCAGGGCGGGCAGTACTTC. Translating it yields CASSSRWQGGQYF.

This chain connects TRBV9 to TRBJ2-3; TRBD1 might be the D (6 bases). CDR1 and CDR2 from the germline V gene are SGDLS and YYNGEE. CDR3 length equals 15 residues. V lost 0 bases and J 3 bases, leaving 11 bases between the germline ends. The CDR3 DNA sequence: TGTGCCAGCAGCGTAGAGGACAGAAGAACAGATACGCAGTATTTT. It is translated as CASSVEDRRTDTQYF.

The chain is built from TRBV7-2 and TRBJ2-2, with D tentatively TRBD2 (7 bases). Deletions cut 0 bases from V and 5 bases from J, with 10 bases between. Germline V gene data show CDR1 as SGHTA and CDR2 as FQGNSA. The CDR3 spans 15 residues. The CDR3 is CASSLAGGRTGELFF. The DNA of the CDR3 is TGTGCCAGCAGCTTAGCGGGGGGGCGAACCGGGGAGCTGTTTTTT.

A few counts support this clone. The chain joins TRBV10-3 to TRBJ2-3; 7 bases align to TRBD2. The V and J ends lost 8 bases and 3 bases, in that order; junction bases with no gene match: 5. Germline V lookup: CDR1 ENHRY, CDR2 SYGVKD. The CDR3 is 13 amino acids. CDR3 residues: CAIGQGGTDTQYF. Written as DNA, the CDR3 is TGTGCCATCGGGCAGGGAGGGACAGATACGCAGTATTTT.

The chain carries TRBV5-1 and TRBJ1-4; the D gene is possibly TRBD1 (5 bases). V was cut by 10 bases and J by 3 bases, with 19 bases left in between. CDR3 size: 15 residues. Germline-derived CDR1 and CDR2 are SGHRS and YFSETQ. The CDR3 here is CAAPGKVGANEKLFF. CDR3 nucleotide sequence: TGCGCCGCGCCAGGGAAGGTCGGGGCTAATGAAAAACTGTTTTTT.

The chain links TRBV9 to TRBJ2-1; 12 nucleotides line up with TRBD2. The CDR3 runs 15 residues. V lost 3 bases, J lost 5 bases, and 3 bases stayed unmatched. The germline V gene encodes CDR1 SGDLS and CDR2 YYNGEE. The CDR3 bases are TGTGCCAGCAGCGCACGGACTAGCGGGAACAATGAGCAGTTCTTC. Translating gives CASSARTSGNNEQFF.

V is TRBV5-6 and J is TRBJ2-7; D perhaps matches TRBD1 (5 bases). The CDR3 contains 12 residues. Germline V lookup: CDR1 SGHDT, CDR2 YYEEEE. Trimming shortened V by 5 bases and J by 1 base, and 7 bases separated the two germline ends. CDR3: CASRGPSYEQYF. The CDR3 nucleotides read TGTGCCAGCAGGGGGCCTTCCTACGAGCAGTACTTC.